These 30 T cell receptor beta chains share one sample of origin, sequenced in a study of naive and memory T cell subsets. Ligated cDNA underwent four rounds of PCR with nested alpha and beta constant region primers and SP2. TCRdb analysed the 5' RACE reads with MiXCR anew, one entry per CDR3 protein. The sample contains some 60,000 distinct CDR3 sequences, approximately 8% of which appear only once. TCR cDNA received a 3' ligated oligonucleotide that carried a UMI. These receptors were taken from a female donor in good health.

This clonotype was counted between two and nine times. This rearrangement joins TRBV28 to TRBJ1-5, with a possible D match to TRBD1 (5 bases). The CDR3 covers 12 residues. Germline V gene data show CDR1 as MDHEN and CDR2 as SYDVKM. Trimming cost V 6 bases and J 3 bases, with 6 bases left between them. The CDR3 nucleotides read TGTGCCAGCAGAGGGGTCAATCAGCCCCAGCATTTT. This sequence encodes CASRGVNQPQHF.

This clonotype has a count of ten or more. The chain carries TRBV20-1 and TRBJ2-1; TRBD2 matches 12 bases. Germline values: CDR1 DFQATT, CDR2 SNEGSKA (reference sequence). The CDR3 runs 17 residues. V lost 2 bases to trimming and J lost 1 base; unmatched junction nucleotides: 6. CDR3: CSARLTSGRLSYNEQFF. CDR3 DNA: TGCAGTGCTAGACTCACTAGCGGGAGGCTATCCTACAATGAGCAGTTCTTC.

The chain employs TRBV27 and TRBJ2-1; the D call may be TRBD1 or TRBD2 (5 bases each). V lost 6 bases to trimming and J lost 10 bases, with 16 bases between them. Germline loops: CDR1 MNHEY, CDR2 SMNVEV (reference sequence). This CDR3 region has 13 residues. Here the CDR3 DNA reads TGTGCCAGCAGCCGGGACCCCTGGGGCGAGCAGTTCTTC. Its translation is CASSRDPWGEQFF.

This clonotype was seen at least ten times. The chain employs TRBV7-6 and TRBJ2-3; no reliable D call. The CDR3 is 15 residues long. CDR1 SGHVS and CDR2 FNYEAQ come from the germline V gene. Trimming removed 1 base from V and 5 bases from J, with 13 bases in between. This CDR3 reads CASSLGALGLDTQYF. The CDR3 DNA reads TGTGCCAGCAGCTTAGGTGCCCTAGGGTTAGATACGCAGTATTTT.

The V and J genes are TRBV11-1 and TRBJ1-6, with D possibly TRBD1 on 5 matching bases. This CDR3 has 14 amino acids. The V gene's germline CDR1 is SGHAT and CDR2 FQDESV (reference sequence). Trimming pared 7 bases from V and 9 bases from J, leaving 16 bases between. CDR3 residues: CASNDYSGGSPLHF. The CDR3 coding sequence is TGTGCCAGCAACGACTACTCCGGGGGTTCACCCCTCCACTTT.

This clonotype was seen a handful of times. The rearrangement joins TRBV6-1 to TRBJ2-3, with 9 bases that match TRBD2. The V gene end was trimmed by 6 bases and the J gene end by 0 bases; junction bases not matched to a gene: 7. Germline CDR1 reads MNHNS; CDR2 reads SASEGT. There are 16 residues in the CDR3. CDR3 sequence: CASRHPGLASTDTQYF. The CDR3 nucleotides are TGTGCCAGCAGGCATCCGGGACTAGCAAGCACAGATACGCAGTATTTT.

The table lists this clonotype with many counts. The chain couples TRBV20-1 to TRBJ2-2; 12 bases fit TRBD2. Losses at the gene ends were 2 bases for V and 5 bases for J; bases not matched to a gene: 15. Germline assignment: CDR1 DFQATT and CDR2 SNEGSKA (reference sequence). The CDR3 has 19 residues. CDR3 residues: CSARRRTPSGGAMTGELFF. CDR3 nucleotide sequence: TGCAGTGCTAGACGGCGGACGCCTAGCGGGGGGGCTATGACCGGGGAGCTGTTTTTT.

There are many counts of this clonotype. This sequence joins TRBV20-1 and TRBJ1-1; 7 bases line up with TRBD1. Per the germline V gene, CDR1 is DFQATT and CDR2 is SNEGSKA (reference sequence). The CDR3 runs to 11 residues. The V and J ends lost 8 bases and 3 bases, in that order; junction bases with no gene match: 3. The CDR3 DNA reads as TGCAGTATCACAGGGGACACTGAAGCTTTCTTT. Translation gives CSITGDTEAFF.

This clonotype was recorded many times. DNA of the CDR3: TGTGCCACCAGCAGAGGAGCTCTTGATATCCGGGACAGGGGACTTAATGGCTACACCTTC. This encodes CATSRGALDIRDRGLNGYTF. The chain joins TRBV15 to TRBJ1-2; 10 nucleotides line up with TRBD1. Germline trimming cut 1 base from V and 6 bases from J; bases unmatched to any gene: 20. Germline V lookup: CDR1 LNHNV, CDR2 YYDKDF (reference sequence). This CDR3 region has 20 residues.

The V call is TRBV16, the J call TRBJ1-2, with D maybe TRBD1 (6 bases). This CDR3 is 16 amino acids long. Trimming removed 0 bases from V and 1 base from J, with 12 bases in between. Germline V gene sequence: CDR1 KGHSY, CDR2 FQNENV. CDR3 in DNA: TGTGCCAGCAGCCAATCGACAGGTTCATATAACTATGGCTACACCTTC. This gives the protein CASSQSTGSYNYGYTF.

In this sample, this clonotype turned up a few times. The CDR3 DNA sequence: TGCAGCGTTGGAGGCGGGACTACCTACGAGCAGTACTTC. The encoded protein is CSVGGGTTYEQYF. The genes are TRBV29-1 and TRBJ2-7; the match to TRBD2 covers 7 bases. Germline values: CDR1 SQVTM, CDR2 ANQGSEA. The CDR3 runs 13 residues. After removal of 4 bases from V and 2 bases from J, the junction contained 5 bases not matched to a gene.

This clonotype occurred many times. This sequence joins TRBV18 and TRBJ1-2, with D possibly matching TRBD1 (6 bases). This CDR3 is 14 amino acids long. Deletions cut 4 bases from V and 2 bases from J, with 11 bases between. CDR1 KGHSH and CDR2 LQKENI come from the germline V gene. The CDR3 loop is CASSLRTENYGYTF. CDR3 nucleotides: TGTGCCAGCTCACTAAGGACAGAGAACTATGGCTACACCTTC.

The V and J genes are TRBV12-3 or TRBV12-4 and TRBJ2-7, with 12 bases aligning to TRBD1. CDR3 length: 15 amino acids. V shed 3 bases, J shed 4 bases, and the junction held 4 bases outside the gene matches. CDR3 residues: CASSLGTGGRYEQYF. The DNA of the CDR3 is TGTGCCAGCAGTTTGGGGACAGGGGGCAGATACGAGCAGTACTTC.

There are a few counts of this clonotype. The rearrangement joins TRBV6-6 to TRBJ2-7, with 7 bases identical to TRBD1. Germline values: CDR1 MNHNY, CDR2 SVGAGI (reference sequence). V trimming: 6 bases; J trimming: 2 bases; junction bases outside the gene matches: 7. This CDR3 has 14 amino acids. The CDR3 protein is CASSRDSATYEQYF. The CDR3 DNA reads TGTGCCAGCAGCCGGGACAGTGCCACCTACGAGCAGTACTTC.

The chain recombines TRBV5-1 with TRBJ1-4; 10 nucleotides align to TRBD1. This CDR3 has 14 amino acids. Germline assignment: CDR1 SGHRS and CDR2 YFSETQ. Trimming cost V 5 bases and J 8 bases; bases outside gene matches: 6. The CDR3 sequence is CASRRDRGGEKLFF. CDR3 sequence (DNA): TGCGCCAGCAGACGGGACAGGGGAGGGGAAAAACTGTTTTTT. The complete variable domain, with remaining parts taken from reference TRBV5-1 and TRBJ1-4, reads KAGVTQTPRYLIKTRGQQVTLSCSPISGHRSVSWYQQTPGQGLQFLFEYFSETQRNKGNFPGRFSGRQFSNSRSEMNVSTLELGDSALYLCASRRDRGGEKLFFGSGTQLSVL.

This clonotype was counted many times. V gene TRBV3-1 combines with J gene TRBJ1-1; 9 positions match TRBD1. The V and J ends lost 7 bases and 5 bases, in that order; junction bases with no gene match: 14. CDR3 size: 16 residues. Germline V gene lookup returns CDR1 LGHDT and CDR2 YNNKEL (reference sequence). CDR3 loop: CASTKTSGQGWTEAFF. The CDR3, as DNA: TGTGCCAGCACCAAAACCTCCGGACAGGGGTGGACTGAAGCTTTCTTT.

The chain uses TRBV2 and TRBJ2-3; D is uncertain. The V end was cut by 6 bases, the J end by 8 bases, with 18 bases between. The CDR3 has 14 residues. The germline V gene has CDR1 SNHLY and CDR2 FYNNEI. Written as DNA, the CDR3 is TGTGCCAGCAGAGGCCTGTCTGCAGCCGGTACGCAGTATTTT. This encodes CASRGLSAAGTQYF.

There are many counts of this clonotype. The chain recombines TRBV28 with TRBJ2-3; 12 bases agree with TRBD2. CDR3 size: 19 residues. Germline V lookup: CDR1 MDHEN, CDR2 SYDVKM. Unmatched junction bases numbered 13, after V lost 3 bases and J lost 3 bases. CDR3 region: CASSFETSGSRGGTDTQYF. The CDR3 DNA is TGTGCCAGCAGTTTCGAGACTAGCGGGAGTAGGGGAGGGACAGATACGCAGTATTTT. Drawing the rest from reference TRBV28 and TRBJ2-3, the complete variable domain is DVKVTQSSRYLVKRTGEKVFLECVQDMDHENMFWYRQDPGLGLRLIYFSYDVKMKEKGDIPEGYSVSREKKERFSLILESASTNQTSMYLCASSFETSGSRGGTDTQYFGPGTRLTVL.

This clonotype was counted a few times. The chain carries TRBV12-3 or TRBV12-4 and TRBJ2-2; no clear D. This CDR3 contains 15 residues. V was pared by 6 bases and J by 2 bases, with 13 bases between. The CDR3 loop is CASRSIGQNTGELFF. DNA of the CDR3: TGTGCCAGCAGATCCATTGGGCAAAACACCGGGGAGCTGTTTTTT.

The V gene is TRBV28, the J gene TRBJ1-4, with D unresolved. Germline CDR1 MDHEN, CDR2 SYDVKM. This CDR3 is built from 12 residues. Trimming removed 6 bases at V and 3 bases at J, with 5 bases between. The CDR3: CASRRPNEKLFF. In nucleotides, the CDR3 is TGTGCCAGCAGGCGGCCTAATGAAAAACTGTTTTTT.

Concerning this clonotype: A much larger clone lies a single base off, so this may be a read error. The chain carries TRBV7-2 and TRBJ1-4; D gene uncertain. Germline V CDR1 and CDR2: SGHTA, FQGNSA. The length of the CDR3 is 18 residues. DNA of the CDR3: TGTGCCAGCAACTTAAGTTCAGTTCCCTGGGCGGATGGAGAAAAACTGTTTTTT. Its protein product is CASNLSSVPWADGEKLFF. Based on the CDR3 plus reference TRBV7-2 and TRBJ1-4, the full variable domain is GAGVSQSPSNKVTEKGKDVELRCDPISGHTALYWYRQSLGQGLEFLIYFQGNSAPDKSGLPSDRFSAERTGGSVSTLTIQRTQQEDSAVYLCASNLSSVPWADGEKLFFGSGTQLSVL.

The DNA of the CDR3 is TGTGCCAGCAGCGCGAACCTCGGCTCTGCGACCCAGTACTTC. It specifies CASSANLGSATQYF. This chain uses TRBV9 with TRBJ2-5; D gene unclear. The CDR3 covers 14 residues. V dropped 3 bases and J dropped 7 bases, with 16 bases sitting between them. CDR1 SGDLS and CDR2 YYNGEE come from the germline V gene.

V gene TRBV7-9 combines with J gene TRBJ1-4; D is ambiguous. Germline CDR1 reads SEHNR; CDR2 reads FQNEAQ (reference sequence). This CDR3 spans 15 amino acids. Trimming left V 5 bases short and J 5 bases short, with 15 bases between. The CDR3 reads CASSTRGSHNEKLFF. CDR3 in DNA: TGTGCCAGCAGCACAAGAGGCAGCCACAATGAAAAACTGTTTTTT.

Only a few counts were recorded for this clonotype. This sequence joins TRBV18 and TRBJ1-1, with D possibly TRBD1 on 6 matching bases. This CDR3 is built from 14 residues. The ends were cut back, 4 bases at V and 0 bases at J, with 9 bases in the middle. Germline V gene sequence: CDR1 KGHSH, CDR2 LQKENI. The CDR3 nucleotides are TGTGCCAGCTCACGGGACAACATGAACACTGAAGCTTTCTTT. Its translation is CASSRDNMNTEAFF.

V gene TRBV27 combines with J gene TRBJ2-7; a possible D gene is TRBD2 (7 bases). The CDR3 spans 14 residues. Germline loops: CDR1 MNHEY, CDR2 SMNVEV (reference sequence). V gave up 3 bases and J gave up 7 bases, with 16 bases separating them. CDR3 nucleotides: TGTGCCAGCAGTTTGTCATCGGGGGGCGGGGAGCAGTACTTC. It codes for CASSLSSGGGEQYF.

This clonotype has ten or more counts. V and J are TRBV20-1 and TRBJ1-5; TRBD1 is a possible D gene (6 bases). The germline V gene has CDR1 DFQATT and CDR2 SNEGSKA (reference sequence). V lost 0 bases to trimming and J lost 3 bases, with 12 bases between them. The CDR3 loop spans 15 amino acids. The CDR3 DNA reads TGCAGTGCTAGAGATAGGGGGTCCCCCAATCAGCCCCAGCATTTT. Its protein is CSARDRGSPNQPQHF.

At least ten counts were recorded for this clonotype. This chain uses TRBV29-1 with TRBJ1-5, with a tentative D call TRBD1 (5 bases). Germline CDR1 is SQVTM and CDR2 is ANQGSEA. V lost 6 bases to trimming and J lost 4 bases, with 13 bases between them. This CDR3 is 13 amino acids long. The CDR3 DNA reads TGCAGCGTAGAGCCGGGACTTAATCAGCCCCAGCATTTT. It yields the protein CSVEPGLNQPQHF.

This clonotype was recorded a few times. The chain employs TRBV12-3 or TRBV12-4 and TRBJ2-1; D tentatively fits TRBD1 or TRBD2 (5 bases each). CDR3 size: 15 residues. Trimming pared 3 bases from V and 5 bases from J, leaving 14 bases between. This CDR3 reads CASSFGTTYDNEQFF. As DNA, the CDR3 is TGTGCCAGCAGTTTCGGGACGACCTACGACAATGAGCAGTTCTTC.

The sample holds many counts of this clonotype. This chain's CDR3 is CASSEARTANTEAFF. CDR3 coding DNA: TGTGCCAGCAGTGAAGCCAGGACAGCGAACACTGAAGCTTTCTTT. The V call is TRBV6-1, the J call TRBJ1-1, with a tentative D call TRBD1 (6 bases). The CDR3 has 15 residues. V lost 0 bases and J 1 base, leaving 9 bases between the germline ends. Germline V lookup: CDR1 MNHNS, CDR2 SASEGT.

This clonotype has a handful of counts. The rearrangement uses TRBV10-3 and TRBJ1-6; TRBD1 agrees at 11 bases. J was trimmed by 7 bases and V by 6 bases; bases with no gene match: 2. The V gene's germline CDR1 is ENHRY and CDR2 SYGVKD. The CDR3 covers 14 residues. The CDR3 sequence: CAIRGTGGNSPLHF. CDR3 bases: TGTGCCATCAGAGGGACAGGGGGGAATTCACCCCTCCACTTT.